This is a list of T cell receptor beta chains from one sample in a study of blood T cell repertoires in COVID-19. Sequencing was performed with immunoSEQ multiplex PCR; in TCRdb, only in-frame clones are kept and a portion is missing. The data show around 140,000 clones, 84% seen once. The sequenced sample was peripheral blood. Source of these receptors: an elderly woman with acute or convalescent COVID-19. The CDR3 runs from the conserved cysteine through the conserved F or W. Fields, in order: D gene, V gene, CDR3 length, clone size, J gene, CDR3 protein, CDR3 DNA. D genes are given only for firm matches. Part of the rows lack a size; the others show once, few, many or a class for expanded clones.

>NA|TRBV27|12|NA|TRBJ2-1
CASSFALNEQFF
TGTGCCAGCAGTTTTGCACTTAATGAGCAGTTCTTC
>TRBD2|TRBV7-2|16|NA|TRBJ2-7
CASSRGGAARSYEQYF
TGTGCCAGCAGCCGGGGAGGGGCAGCTCGTTCCTACGAGCAGTACTTC
>NA|TRBV5-4|12|NA|TRBJ2-7
CASSFGTYEQYF
TGTGCCAGCAGCTTCGGGACTTACGAGCAGTACTTC
>TRBD1|TRBV19|14|NA|TRBJ1-6
CASSGQGADSPLHF
TGTGCCAGTTCCGGACAGGGGGCTGATTCACCCCTCCACTTT
>NA|TRBV19|13|few|TRBJ1-1
CASSTRVDTEAFF
TGTGCCAGTAGTACTCGCGTCGACACTGAAGCTTTCTTT
>NA|TRBV12-3/TRBV12-4|11|NA|TRBJ2-2
CASTTDTELFF
TGTGCCAGCACCACGGACACGGAGCTGTTTTTT
>NA|TRBV24-1|16|NA|TRBJ2-1
CATSDPGSPRDNEQFF
TGTGCCACCAGTGATCCCGGGTCCCCGCGGGACAATGAGCAGTTCTTC
>NA|TRBV29-1|11|NA|TRBJ1-2
CSVVLNYGYTF
TGCAGCGTTGTCCTTAACTATGGCTACACCTTC
>TRBD1|TRBV11-2|16|NA|TRBJ1-2
CASSLEGQIRTYGYTF
TGTGCCAGCAGCTTAGAGGGACAGATAAGGACCTATGGCTACACCTTC
>NA|TRBV6-5|15|NA|TRBJ1-1
CASRRVGQVNTEAFF
TGTGCCAGCAGGCGCGTGGGCCAGGTTAACACTGAAGCTTTCTTT
>NA|TRBV5-1|16|few|TRBJ1-4
CASSLVGGGADEKLFF
TGCGCCAGCAGCTTGGTAGGTGGAGGAGCCGATGAAAAACTGTTTTTT
>NA|TRBV7-2|15|NA|TRBJ2-7
CASSSGVRATYEQYF
TGTGCCAGCAGCTCAGGGGTACGGGCCACCTACGAGCAGTACTTC
>NA|TRBV18|16|NA|TRBJ1-6
CASSPQTKGVNSPLHF
TGTGCCAGCTCACCACAGACTAAGGGGGTCAATTCACCCCTCCACTTT
>TRBD1|TRBV7-6|16|NA|TRBJ2-1
CASSIVSGQGRNEQFF
TGTGCCAGCAGTATTGTTAGTGGACAGGGTCGAAATGAGCAGTTCTTC
>TRBD2|TRBV5-1|16|NA|TRBJ2-7
CASSLAGLAGDNEQYF
TGCGCCAGCAGCTTGGCCGGGCTAGCGGGAGATAACGAGCAGTACTTC
>NA|TRBV5-6|15|NA|TRBJ2-3
CASSFGVTSSDTQYF
TGTGCCAGCAGCTTTGGGGTGACTAGTTCAGATACGCAGTATTTT
>TRBD1|TRBV5-1|14|NA|TRBJ2-3
CASSQQGMTDTQYF
TGCGCCAGCAGCCAACAGGGGATGACAGATACGCAGTATTTT
>NA|TRBV7-9|11|NA|TRBJ1-1
CASRSYTEAFF
TGTGCCAGCAGATCCTACACTGAAGCTTTCTTT
>TRBD1|TRBV19|15|few|TRBJ1-5
CASTPDREGNQPQHF
TGTGCCAGTACCCCGGACAGGGAGGGCAATCAGCCCCAGCATTTT
>NA|TRBV19|15|NA|TRBJ1-3
CASSIGGVSGNTIYF
TGTGCCAGTAGTATTGGAGGGGTCTCTGGAAACACCATATATTTT
>TRBD1|TRBV11-2|15|NA|TRBJ1-2
CASSLSGTGGYGYTF
TGTGCCAGCAGCTTATCCGGGACAGGGGGCTATGGCTACACCTTC
>NA|TRBV4-1|20|NA|TRBJ2-6
CASSQETHGSASSGANVLTF
TGCGCCAGCAGCCAAGAGACGCATGGCAGCGCAAGCTCTGGGGCCAACGTCCTGACTTTC
>TRBD1|TRBV19|16|NA|TRBJ2-1
CASSTPTGESLREQFF
TGTGCCAGTAGTACCCCTACAGGGGAGAGTCTACGTGAGCAGTTCTTC
>NA|TRBV3-1/TRBV3-2|15|NA|TRBJ1-2
CASSRRGGANYGYTF
TGTGCCAGCAGCCGGAGGGGGGGAGCTAACTATGGCTACACCTTC
>TRBD2|TRBV28|14|NA|TRBJ2-5
CASSSTSDQETQYF
TGTGCCAGCAGTTCGACTAGCGACCAAGAGACCCAGTACTTC
>NA|TRBV7-9|16|NA|TRBJ1-3
CASSLGGGYSGNTIYF
TGTGCCAGCAGCTTGGGAGGGGGATACTCTGGAAACACCATATATTTT
>TRBD1|TRBV9|15|NA|TRBJ2-5
CASSPRGGQTETQYF
TGTGCCAGCAGCCCGCGAGGGGGACAGACAGAGACCCAGTACTTC
>NA|TRBV9|16|NA|TRBJ1-4
CASSVGTGDYGEKLFF
TGTGCCAGCAGCGTAGGGACCGGGGATTATGGGGAAAAACTGTTTTTT
>NA|TRBV6-4|17|NA|TRBJ1-5
CASSDVGRVYSNQPQHF
TGTGCCAGCAGTGACGTGGGCAGGGTCTATAGCAATCAGCCCCAGCATTTT
>NA|TRBV5-1|14|NA|TRBJ1-2
CASSLDRGSYGYTF
TGCGCCAGCAGCCTGGACCGGGGGAGCTATGGCTACACCTTC
>TRBD1|TRBV4-1|15|NA|TRBJ1-5
CASSRAGTALGPQHF
TGCGCCAGCAGCCGAGCCGGGACAGCCCTAGGGCCCCAGCATTTT
>NA|TRBV7-2|15|NA|TRBJ1-1
CASSLVGRGGTEAFF
TGTGCCAGCAGCTTAGTTGGCCGAGGGGGCACTGAAGCTTTCTTT
>TRBD1|TRBV29-1|13|NA|TRBJ1-5
CSVAAGGNQPQHF
TGCAGCGTTGCGGCAGGGGGTAATCAGCCCCAGCATTTT
>TRBD1|TRBV6-6|14|NA|TRBJ1-1
CASRWTGANTEAFF
TGTGCCAGCAGATGGACAGGAGCGAACACTGAAGCTTTCTTT
>TRBD1|TRBV20-1|14|NA|TRBJ1-5
CSASRGTGGGDRHF
TGCAGTGCTAGTCGTGGGACAGGGGGTGGGGACCGGCATTTT
>TRBD2|TRBV3-1/TRBV3-2|15|once|TRBJ2-1
CASSLSGGLHNEQFF
TGTGCCAGCAGCCTTAGCGGGGGGCTGCACAATGAGCAGTTCTTC
>NA|TRBV30|19|few|TRBJ1-1
CAWSVRFGSGKISNTEAFF
TGTGCCTGGAGTGTACGGTTTGGGAGTGGGAAAATATCGAACACTGAAGCTTTCTTT
>NA|TRBV4-3|15|once|TRBJ2-1
CASSPSVADYNEQFF
TGCGCCAGCAGCCCCTCAGTAGCGGACTACAATGAGCAGTTCTTC
>TRBD1|TRBV5-1|16|once|TRBJ1-4
CASSLAADRGREKLFF
TGCGCCAGCAGCTTGGCCGCGGACAGGGGGCGCGAAAAACTGTTTTTT
>TRBD1|TRBV5-5|13|NA|TRBJ2-7
CASRKQGIYEQYF
TGTGCCAGCAGAAAACAGGGGATCTACGAGCAGTACTTC
>NA|TRBV11-3|15|NA|TRBJ2-1
CASSLDSSSYNEQFF
TGTGCCAGCAGCTTAGACAGTTCCTCCTACAATGAGCAGTTCTTC